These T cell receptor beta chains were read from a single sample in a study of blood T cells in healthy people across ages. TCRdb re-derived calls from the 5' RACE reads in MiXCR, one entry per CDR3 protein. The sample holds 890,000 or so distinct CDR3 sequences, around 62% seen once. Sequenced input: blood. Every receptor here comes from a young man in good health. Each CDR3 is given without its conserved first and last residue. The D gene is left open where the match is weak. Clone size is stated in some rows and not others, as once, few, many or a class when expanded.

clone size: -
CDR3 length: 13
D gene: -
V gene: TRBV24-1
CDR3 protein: ATSAPEGGNYGYT

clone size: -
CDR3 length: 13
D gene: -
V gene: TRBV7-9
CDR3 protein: ASSLQDKSSYEQY

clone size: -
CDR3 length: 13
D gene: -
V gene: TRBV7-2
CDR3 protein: ASRSPGGVNTEAF

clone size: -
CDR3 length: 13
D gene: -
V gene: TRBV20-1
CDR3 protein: SARGTSLGTDTQY

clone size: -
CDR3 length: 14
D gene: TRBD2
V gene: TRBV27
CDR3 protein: ASSFVGGSSYNEQY

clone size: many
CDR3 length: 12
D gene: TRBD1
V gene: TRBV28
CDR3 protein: ASSEMTGETGYT

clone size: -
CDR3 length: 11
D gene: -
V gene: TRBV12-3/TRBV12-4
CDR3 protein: ASRQGRTYEQY

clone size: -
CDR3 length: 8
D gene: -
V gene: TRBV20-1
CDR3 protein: SARFGEQF

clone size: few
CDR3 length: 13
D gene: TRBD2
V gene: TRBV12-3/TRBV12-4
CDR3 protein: ASSLRGGNRETQY

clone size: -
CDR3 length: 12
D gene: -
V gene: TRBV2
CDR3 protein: ASRPNSINQPQH

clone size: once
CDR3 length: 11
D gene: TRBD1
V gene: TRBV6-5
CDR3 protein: ASRYDRGGTQY

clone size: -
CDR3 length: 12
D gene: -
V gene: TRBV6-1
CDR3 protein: ASSKISGANVLT

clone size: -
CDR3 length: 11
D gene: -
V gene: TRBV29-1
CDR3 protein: SVQWQALGELF